These 16 T cell receptor beta chains share one sample of origin, sequenced in a study of blood T cell repertoires in COVID-19. Only in-frame clones appear in the TCRdb table, and some are missing; sequencing was by immunoSEQ multiplex PCR. The sample carries tens of thousands of clones, 68% recorded once. Sequencing input: peripheral blood. These receptors were collected from a woman in her 70s with acute or convalescent COVID-19.

V is TRBV7-3 and J is TRBJ1-6; 7 nucleotides align to TRBD1. The CDR3 contains 15 residues. V shed 0 bases, J shed 7 bases, and the junction held 3 bases outside the gene matches. Germline values: CDR1 SGHTA, CDR2 FQGTGA. CDR3 nucleotide sequence: TGTGCCAGCAGCTTAACTCACAGGGGAAATTCACCCCTCCACTTT. This sequence encodes CASSLTHRGNSPLHF.

This clone was counted only a few times. The CDR3 loop reads CASSRDTEAFF. CDR3 DNA: TGTGCCAGCAGCCGAGACACTGAAGCTTTCTTT. V and J are TRBV9 and TRBJ1-1; D gene unclear. There are 11 residues in the CDR3. Per germline, CDR1 SGDLS and CDR2 YYNGEE. Trimming stripped 4 bases from V and 3 bases from J, with 4 bases between. The full variable domain, rest sourced from reference TRBV9 and TRBJ1-1, is DSGVTQTPKHLITATGQRVTLRCSPRSGDLSVYWYQQSLDQGLQFLIQYYNGEERAKGNILERFSAQQFPDLHSELNLSSLELGDSALYFCASSRDTEAFFGQGTRLTVV.

V and J are TRBV20-1 and TRBJ2-5; TRBD2 aligns across 7 bases. Germline CDR1 is DFQATT and CDR2 is SNEGSKA (reference sequence). The CDR3 covers 16 residues. The V gene end was trimmed by 6 bases and the J gene end by 4 bases; junction bases not matched to a gene: 17. This CDR3 is CSASSPLGGVVETQYF. DNA for the CDR3: TGCAGTGCCAGTTCCCCGTTGGGGGGGGTGGTAGAGACCCAGTACTTC.

This clone was counted a few times. The chain employs TRBV7-8 and TRBJ1-4, with 8 bases identical to TRBD1. Germline V gene lookup returns CDR1 SGHVS and CDR2 FQNEAQ. The CDR3 runs 16 residues. After removal of 3 bases from V and 6 bases from J, the junction contained 9 bases not matched to a gene. CDR3 protein: CASSFGQGSGHEKLFF. DNA of the CDR3: TGTGCCAGCAGCTTCGGACAGGGATCGGGGCATGAAAAACTGTTTTTT.

The chain joins TRBV28 to TRBJ2-2; 10 bases match TRBD2. J was trimmed by 6 bases and V by 2 bases; bases with no gene match: 6. Per germline, CDR1 MDHEN and CDR2 SYDVKM. CDR3 length equals 16 residues. This CDR3 is CASSLKREGRSGELFF. CDR3 in DNA: TGTGCCAGCAGTTTAAAGCGGGAGGGCCGCTCCGGGGAGCTGTTTTTT.

This clone was seen a single time. The chain has TRBV9 and TRBJ2-1; no firm D call. The CDR3 has 13 residues. Germline CDR1 and CDR2: SGDLS and YYNGEE. Trimming removed 1 base from V and 4 bases from J, with 6 bases in between. CDR3 in DNA: TGTGCCAGCAGCGTACCCGGGTACAATGAGCAGTTCTTC. It yields the protein CASSVPGYNEQFF.

The chain employs TRBV19 and TRBJ1-5, with TRBD1 identical over 7 bases. This CDR3 spans 15 amino acids. With V trimmed by 3 bases and J by 5 bases, 7 bases remained unmatched. Per germline, CDR1 LNHDA and CDR2 SQIVND (reference sequence). The CDR3 sequence is CASSIEGRGHQPQHF. CDR3 nucleotides: TGTGCCAGTAGTATCGAGGGTAGGGGGCATCAGCCCCAGCATTTT.

Written as DNA, the CDR3 is TGTGCCAGTAGTACCGACAGGGAAGTTCAGCCCCAGCATTTT. It is translated as CASSTDREVQPQHF. V usage is TRBV19 and J usage is TRBJ1-5, with 7 positions matching TRBD1. The CDR3 sequence is 14 residues long. Per the germline V gene, CDR1 is LNHDA and CDR2 is SQIVND (reference sequence). Losses at the gene ends were 4 bases for V and 6 bases for J; bases not matched to a gene: 6.

This rearrangement joins TRBV2 to TRBJ2-5, with D maybe TRBD1 (6 bases). Trimming stripped 6 bases from V and 1 base from J, with 12 bases between. This CDR3 contains 14 residues. Germline V lookup: CDR1 SNHLY, CDR2 FYNNEI. This chain's CDR3 is CASRPGQIQETQYF. The CDR3 DNA reads TGTGCCAGCAGACCCGGACAGATCCAAGAGACCCAGTACTTC. Combining the CDR3 with reference TRBV2 and TRBJ2-5 gives the whole variable domain EPEVTQTPSHQVTQMGQEVILRCVPISNHLYFYWYRQILGQKVEFLVSFYNNEISEKSEIFDDQFSVERPDGSNFTLKIRSTKLEDSAMYFCASRPGQIQETQYFGPGTRLLVL.

This clone occurred once. V is TRBV10-2 and J is TRBJ1-3, with unresolved D. Germline loops: CDR1 WSHSY, CDR2 SAAADI. V lost 3 bases and J lost 4, with 4 bases in between. The CDR3 runs 12 residues. CDR3 coding DNA: TGCGCCAGCAGTGAATCGGGAAACACCATATATTTT. Protein product: CASSESGNTIYF.

This clone was seen more than once but under ten times. DNA of the CDR3: TGTGCCAGCGGATCCATGTTACGGGAGCCCCAGCATTTT. Protein: CASGSMLREPQHF. The V call is TRBV6-6, the J call TRBJ1-5; no clear D. Trimming left V 8 bases short and J 8 bases short, with 16 bases between. This CDR3 comprises 13 residues. Per germline, CDR1 MNHNY and CDR2 SVGAGI (reference sequence).

V usage is TRBV9 and J usage is TRBJ2-1; TRBD2 aligns across 9 bases. Germline values: CDR1 SGDLS, CDR2 YYNGEE. The CDR3 spans 16 residues. With 0 bases clipped from V and 8 bases from J, the junction kept 9 bases outside the gene matches. The CDR3 DNA reads TGTGCCAGCAGCGTAGTAGGTAGCGGGAGCACAGATGAGCAGTTCTTC. Its translation: CASSVVGSGSTDEQFF.

This chain connects TRBV7-3 to TRBJ2-1, with 12 nucleotides matching TRBD2. Germline V lookup: CDR1 SGHTA, CDR2 FQGTGA. The length of the CDR3 is 15 residues. V shed 5 bases and J 3 bases; nucleotides not matched to a gene: 2. CDR3 sequence reads: CASSETSGSYNEQFF. The CDR3 DNA reads as TGTGCCAGCAGCGAGACTAGCGGGAGCTACAATGAGCAGTTCTTC.

This chain joins TRBV24-1 and TRBJ2-1; 8 nucleotides line up with TRBD2. In germline, CDR1 is KGHDR, CDR2 SFDVKD. J lost 8 bases, V lost 4 bases, and 12 bases had no gene match. This CDR3 has 16 residues. The CDR3 nucleotides are TGTGCCACCAGTGACCAGCTTGCGGGAGGTATCGATGAGCAGTTCTTC. Its protein product is CATSDQLAGGIDEQFF.

V is TRBV19 and J is TRBJ2-4; 10 bases match TRBD1. The junction had 7 bases not matched to a gene; V was cut back by 4 bases and J by 7 bases. This CDR3 comprises 15 residues. Germline V gene sequence: CDR1 LNHDA, CDR2 SQIVND (reference sequence). The CDR3: CASSTDRGRDNIQYF. The CDR3 DNA reads TGTGCCAGTAGTACAGACAGGGGGCGGGACAACATTCAGTACTTC.

A word on this clone: A read error may account for a junction end that differs from germline. Here the CDR3 DNA reads TGTGCTAGTGGCTTGGCCGTGAACACTGAAGCTTTCTTT. It encodes CASGLAVNTEAFF. The V gene is TRBV12-5, the J gene TRBJ1-1; D is unclear. The V gene's germline CDR1 is LGHNT and CDR2 FRNRAP. The CDR3 is 13 amino acids.